A single sample is the source of the 30 T cell receptor beta chains below, sequenced in a study of blood T cells in healthy people across ages. Alongside a J-beta primer mix, a sample-barcoded 5' primer served in a second PCR lasting about 6 to 11 cycles. TCRdb re-analysed the 5' RACE reads in MiXCR, keeping a single row per CDR3 protein. The sample has roughly 800,000 distinct CDR3 sequences; just under 25% are singletons. These data are also associated with another study on T cells of mothers and their children.

Sequencing input: blood. These receptors originate from a boy aged 10-17 years in good health.

This sequence joins TRBV6-9 and TRBJ1-1; D is uncertain. Trimming removed 5 bases at V and 8 bases at J, with 12 bases between. CDR3 length: 12 residues. The germline V gene has CDR1 MNHGY and CDR2 SVAAGI. CDR3 coding DNA: TGTGCCAGCAGTCCTAGGGAGGTCGAAGCTTTCTTT. Its protein product is CASSPREVEAFF.

The chain links TRBV29-1 to TRBJ2-5, with 9 bases aligning to TRBD1. Gene TRBJ2-7 matches the end of the DNA better, so the J call may be wrong. The CDR3 loop spans 11 amino acids. Germline V gives CDR1 SQVTM, CDR2 ANQGSEA. The DNA of the CDR3 is TGCAGCGTGGGGACAGGGAACGAGCAGTACTTC. Translating it yields CSVGTGNEQYF.

CDR3 in amino acids: CAISERAGGAGGEQYF. The CDR3 DNA follows: TGTGCCATCAGTGAAAGGGCAGGGGGAGCGGGAGGCGAGCAGTACTTC. This sequence joins TRBV10-3 and TRBJ2-7; 9 nucleotides agree with TRBD2. Per germline, CDR1 ENHRY and CDR2 SYGVKD. Unmatched junction bases numbered 12, after V lost 3 bases and J lost 6 bases. The CDR3 consists of 16 residues.

In this sample, this clonotype turned up many times. The CDR3 DNA reads TGTGCCAGCAGTCTCGGGACAGACTCCTACGAGCAGTACTTC. Protein sequence: CASSLGTDSYEQYF. The rearrangement links TRBV12-3 or TRBV12-4 to TRBJ2-7; 7 nucleotides agree with TRBD1. Trimming cost V 5 bases and J 0 bases; bases outside gene matches: 4. This CDR3 has 14 residues.

This clonotype was counted between two and nine times. CDR3 sequence reads: CASSVAGEGINEQFF. In DNA form, the CDR3 reads TGTGCCAGCAGTGTAGCGGGAGAGGGGATCAATGAGCAGTTCTTC. The rearrangement uses TRBV2 and TRBJ2-1; 9 bases are a match to TRBD2. The CDR3 has 15 amino acids. The germline V gene has CDR1 SNHLY and CDR2 FYNNEI. Unmatched junction bases numbered 7, after V lost 4 bases and J lost 6 bases.

CDR3 residues: CASSLDMVGQETQYF. The CDR3 DNA reads TGTGCCAGCAGCTTAGATATGGTGGGTCAAGAGACCCAGTACTTC. The rearrangement links TRBV7-8 to TRBJ2-5; D gene unclear. V was pared by 1 base and J by 2 bases, with 11 bases between. The CDR3 loop spans 15 amino acids. Germline loops: CDR1 SGHVS, CDR2 FQNEAQ.

The chain is built from TRBV27 and TRBJ2-5, with TRBD2 identical over 11 bases. Trimming took 8 bases from V and 1 from J; bases not matched to a gene: 6. CDR1 MNHEY and CDR2 SMNVEV come from the germline V gene (reference sequence). The CDR3 is made up of 15 amino acids. The DNA for the CDR3 is TGTGCCAGCGGGCTAGCGGGAGGTTTCCAAGAGACCCAGTACTTC. The encoded protein is CASGLAGGFQETQYF.

This chain connects TRBV7-9 to TRBJ1-1, with D hard to call. CDR1 is SEHNR and CDR2 is FQNEAQ in the germline V gene (reference sequence). There are 13 residues in the CDR3. The V gene lost 6 bases and the J gene lost 2 bases, with 10 bases spanning the gap. In DNA form, the CDR3 reads TGTGCCAGCAGTCAGTGGGCCAACACTGAAGCTTTCTTT. This codes for CASSQWANTEAFF.

The chain is built from TRBV9 and TRBJ2-1; D gene unclear. The DNA end is a closer match to TRBJ2-7, so the J assignment may be wrong. The CDR3 sequence is 13 residues long. The germline V gene encodes CDR1 SGDLS and CDR2 YYNGEE. For the CDR3, the DNA is TGTGCCAGCAGCGCAGCGACTGGTTACGAGCAGTACTTC. Residues: CASSAATGYEQYF.

The chain carries TRBV20-1 and TRBJ1-5; D remains unclear. CDR3 length equals 14 residues. Trimming removed 5 bases from V and 0 bases from J, with 11 bases in between. Germline V gene sequence: CDR1 DFQATT, CDR2 SNEGSKA (reference sequence). As DNA, the CDR3 is TGCAGTGCTGCCCCTCGCCTTAGCAATCAGCCCCAGCATTTT. Translation gives CSAAPRLSNQPQHF.

The chain recombines TRBV20-1 with TRBJ2-1, with 7 nucleotides matching TRBD2. The last part of the DNA fits TRBJ2-7 better; the J call may be wrong. The germline gives CDR1 DFQATT, CDR2 SNEGSKA (reference sequence). This CDR3 has 14 residues. For the CDR3, the DNA is TGCAGTGCTAGAGACCAGCGGGGATCCTACGAGCAGTACTTC. Protein product: CSARDQRGSYEQYF.

The chain employs TRBV7-8 and TRBJ2-2; D not certain. V was trimmed by 1 base and J by 3 bases, leaving 27 bases between them. The germline CDR1 and CDR2 sequences are SGHVS and FQNEAQ. The CDR3 loop spans 21 amino acids. The CDR3 loop is CASSLVLLIPGSRVDTGELFF. CDR3 nucleotide sequence: TGTGCCAGCAGCTTAGTCCTACTTATACCCGGGTCCCGTGTCGACACCGGGGAGCTGTTTTTT.

This clonotype has just a few counts. This chain connects TRBV5-1 to TRBJ1-1, with D unclear. Trimming took off 1 base at V and 7 bases at J, with 14 bases between the two ends. CDR3 length equals 14 residues. Per the germline V gene, CDR1 is SGHRS and CDR2 is YFSETQ. This CDR3 reads CASSLRGYSGEAFF. CDR3 nucleotides: TGCGCCAGCAGCTTGCGAGGGTATTCGGGTGAAGCTTTCTTT.

Only a few counts were recorded for this clonotype. The chain uses TRBV7-3 and TRBJ2-3; D unresolved. The CDR3 has 13 residues. Germline loops: CDR1 SGHTA, CDR2 FQGTGA. V was trimmed by 5 bases and J by 0 bases, leaving 6 bases between them. The CDR3 region is CASSRTSTDTQYF. The CDR3 DNA reads TGTGCCAGCAGCCGCACAAGCACAGATACGCAGTATTTT. Full variable domain (rest looked up from reference TRBV7-3 and TRBJ2-3): GAGVSQTPSNKVTEKGKYVELRCDPISGHTALYWYRQSLGQGPEFLIYFQGTGAADDSGLPNDRFFAVRPEGSVSTLKIQRTERGDSAVYLCASSRTSTDTQYFGPGTRLTVL.

This clonotype was seen just once. This chain joins TRBV7-3 and TRBJ2-1; 15 bases are shared with TRBD2. The CDR3 contains 16 residues. With 5 bases clipped from V and 7 bases from J, the junction kept 6 bases outside the gene matches. Germline V CDR1 and CDR2: SGHTA, FQGTGA. CDR3 DNA: TGTGCCAGCAGCGCCGGACTAGCGGGAGGGGAAAATGAGCAGTTCTTC. As protein: CASSAGLAGGENEQFF. The entire variable domain, with the rest obtained from reference TRBV7-3 and TRBJ2-1, is as follows: GAGVSQTPSNKVTEKGKYVELRCDPISGHTALYWYRQSLGQGPEFLIYFQGTGAADDSGLPNDRFFAVRPEGSVSTLKIQRTERGDSAVYLCASSAGLAGGENEQFFGPGTRLTVL.

This clonotype appeared a few times. This chain links TRBV28 with TRBJ1-1; D uncertain. This CDR3 is 13 amino acids long. Trimming took 6 bases from V and 1 from J, leaving 9 bases between them. Germline V gene data show CDR1 as MDHEN and CDR2 as SYDVKM. The CDR3 region is CASSPAWNTEAFF. The CDR3 nucleotides read TGTGCCAGCAGCCCGGCCTGGAACACTGAAGCTTTCTTT.

This clonotype was counted between two and nine times. V usage is TRBV7-2 and J usage is TRBJ2-2; no reliable D call. The V and J ends lost 1 base and 0 bases respectively, with 6 bases between them. Germline V gives CDR1 SGHTA, CDR2 FQGNSA. The CDR3 runs to 15 residues. CDR3 DNA sequence: TGTGCCAGCAGCTTAGTCGGGCCGAACACCGGGGAGCTGTTTTTT. Amino acids: CASSLVGPNTGELFF.

There are a few counts of this clonotype. Because the CDR3's place on the DNA is in doubt, the DNA is left out and the CDR3 is given as listed by TCRdb. The chain joins TRBV6-6 to TRBJ2-1; the D call TRBD2 from the table was never checked on the DNA. The CDR3 contains 15 residues when both ends are counted. Per germline, CDR1 MNHNY and CDR2 SVGAGI (reference sequence). This CDR3 reads CASSRGLDFGNEQFF.

The chain employs TRBV20-1 and TRBJ1-2, with a weak D call TRBD1 (5 bases). Trimming shortened V by 0 bases and J by 4 bases, and 15 bases separated the two germline ends. Germline loops: CDR1 DFQATT, CDR2 SNEGSKA (reference sequence). CDR3 length equals 15 residues. In nucleotides, the CDR3 is TGCAGTGCTAGAGAGGTAGATCACGGGGGCTATGGCTACACCTTC. It codes for CSAREVDHGGYGYTF.

This clonotype was seen a handful of times. This chain links TRBV15 with TRBJ2-2, with D perhaps TRBD1 (5 bases). The CDR3 extends over 15 amino acids. The germline V gene has CDR1 LNHNV and CDR2 YYDKDF (reference sequence). Trimming shortened V by 4 bases and J by 1 base, and 10 bases separated the two germline ends. The CDR3 DNA is TGTGCCACCAGCACATCAACAGGGAACACCGGGGAGCTGTTTTTT. This codes for CATSTSTGNTGELFF.

CDR3 sequence: CASSTGQGDNEQFF. As DNA, the CDR3 is TGTGCCAGCAGTACGGGACAGGGGGACAATGAGCAGTTCTTC. V usage is TRBV12-3 or TRBV12-4 and J usage is TRBJ2-5; TRBD1 matches 11 bases. The J call may be incorrect, as the DNA end agrees better with TRBJ2-1. CDR3 size: 14 residues.

This clonotype was counted only a few times. The genes are TRBV6-1 and TRBJ1-5, with 9 bases aligning to TRBD1. The CDR3 spans 17 residues. The ends lost 2 bases at V and 4 bases at J; junction bases unmatched: 9. Germline CDR1 and CDR2: MNHNS and SASEGT. The chain's CDR3 is CASSEPPGQGVNQPQHF. As DNA, the CDR3 is TGTGCCAGCAGTGAACCTCCGGGACAGGGAGTGAATCAGCCCCAGCATTTT.

This clonotype occurred a few times. The J gene is TRBJ1-2, the V gene TRBV5-5; D is undetermined. Trimming took 2 bases from V and 8 from J, leaving 13 bases between them. The CDR3 has 13 amino acids. Per the germline V gene, CDR1 is SGHKS and CDR2 is YYEKEE (reference sequence). In nucleotides, the CDR3 is TGTGCCAGCAGCTTTTCCGGGCCCCGGGGCTACACCTTC. This encodes CASSFSGPRGYTF.

This clonotype has just a few counts. Here the CDR3 reads CASSLGFGEQFF. The CDR3 region has the DNA TGTGCCAGCAGCTTAGGTTTTGGTGAGCAGTTCTTC. The genes are TRBV7-9 and TRBJ2-1, with no clear D. V was pared by 1 base and J by 9 bases, with 7 bases between. The CDR3 sequence is 12 residues long. CDR1 and CDR2 from the germline V gene are SEHNR and FQNEAQ (reference sequence).

Concerning this clonotype itself: The conserved final phenylalanine or tryptophan is absent from the CDR3, which likely points to a read error. This chain's CDR3 is CASSLGGLKANEKLFL. CDR3 DNA sequence: TGTGCCAGCAGCTTGGGGGGCCTCAAGGCTAATGAAAAACTGTTTCTT. The V call is TRBV7-6, the J call TRBJ1-4, with TRBD1 as a possible D gene (6 bases). There are 16 residues in the CDR3. The V gene lost 3 bases and the J gene lost 3 bases, with 14 bases spanning the gap. Germline assignment: CDR1 SGHVS and CDR2 FNYEAQ.

This clonotype was found a few times. The CDR3 loop is CASSQDATSGGSYEQYF. In nucleotides, the CDR3 is TGCGCCAGCAGCCAAGACGCGACGAGCGGGGGGAGTTACGAGCAGTACTTC. This chain links TRBV4-3 with TRBJ2-7; TRBD2 agrees at 9 bases. CDR1 and CDR2 from the germline V gene are LGHNA and YSLEER. The trim removed 0 bases at V and 4 bases at J, leaving 10 bases unmatched. The CDR3 is 17 amino acids.

This clonotype turned up a few times. V is TRBV3-1 and J is TRBJ2-5, with a possible D match to TRBD2 (6 bases). Germline assignment: CDR1 LGHDT and CDR2 YNNKEL (reference sequence). V was cut by 4 bases and J by 1 base, with 13 bases left in between. This CDR3 is built from 15 residues. The CDR3 region is CASSLYGRAQETQYF. The CDR3 DNA follows: TGTGCCAGCAGCCTATACGGGAGAGCCCAAGAGACCCAGTACTTC.

This clonotype was seen only a few times. The chain joins TRBV4-1 to TRBJ2-7; D is unresolved. V was pared by 0 bases and J by 3 bases, with 6 bases between. Germline CDR1 is MGHRA and CDR2 is YSYEKL. The CDR3 length is 13 residues. This CDR3 is CASSQDEVYEQYF. In DNA form, the CDR3 reads TGCGCCAGCAGCCAAGATGAGGTCTACGAGCAGTACTTC.

The chain employs TRBV4-1 and TRBJ2-3; D is ambiguous. V lost 3 bases and J 5 bases, leaving 9 bases between the germline ends. Germline CDR1 is MGHRA and CDR2 is YSYEKL. CDR3 length: 13 residues. CDR3 in amino acids: CASSQALGDTQYF. The CDR3 DNA sequence: TGCGCCAGCAGCCAGGCCTTGGGAGATACGCAGTATTTT.

This clonotype was seen a few times. This chain links TRBV21-1 with TRBJ2-4. TRBV21-1 is classified as a pseudogene. CDR3 size: 11 residues. CDR3 loop: CASNCTDIQYF. The CDR3 DNA follows: TGTGCCAGCAATTGCACGGACATTCAGTACTTC.